Described below is a single T cell receptor beta chain sequence and its context. The antigen remains undetermined. The CDR3 runs to 13 residues. CDR1 and CDR2 from the germline V gene are SGHDT and YYEEEE. Trimming cost V 0 bases and J 3 bases, with 5 bases left between them. Each cDNA molecule carried a unique molecular identifier. TCRdb independently ran MiXCR on the 5' RACE reads; one entry per CDR3 protein. This table has fewer than 90,000 distinct CDR3 sequences, 14% appearing once. This sample is drawn from a study of early T cells in non-severe SARS-CoV-2 infection. Study details: The input, bulk RNA from unsorted whole blood, was sequenced, and chains were unpaired.

Study-level results: VDJdb matches were skewed toward anti-spike CD8 T cell responses.

This receptor was obtained from an adult who was a healthcare worker with PCR-confirmed SARS-CoV-2 infection or an uninfected control (not recorded which). This sequence joins TRBV5-6 and TRBJ2-3, with D uncertain. Sequencing input: whole blood. CDR3 amino acids: CASSLVGTDTQYF. The CDR3 DNA follows: TGTGCCAGCAGCTTGGTGGGGACAGATACGCAGTATTTT.